The 8 T cell receptor beta chains listed next were all sequenced from one sample in a study of T-cell reconstitution after alpha-beta-depleted transplantation in children. The TCRbeta library was prepared with unique molecular identifiers. TCRdb reprocessed the PCR reads with MiXCR, giving one entry per CDR3 protein. This table has about 90,000 distinct CDR3 sequences, roughly a sixth appearing once. The sequenced sample was PBMCs, mostly from graft donor cells, obtained 180 days after TCRalphabeta/CD19-depleted stem cell transplant. The source of these receptors is a male patient between 2 and 10 years old who had a stem cell transplant for acute lymphoblastic leukemia, so the T cells may come from the graft donor.

This clonotype was detected ten times or more. V usage is TRBV27 and J usage is TRBJ1-1; 10 positions match TRBD1. The germline gives CDR1 MNHEY, CDR2 SMNVEV (reference sequence). CDR3 length equals 17 residues. With 4 bases clipped from V and 0 bases from J, the junction kept 8 bases outside the gene matches. The DNA for the CDR3 is TGTGCCAGCAGTTATGGACAGGGGGAAACCTTGAACACTGAAGCTTTCTTT. The encoded protein is CASSYGQGETLNTEAFF.

As regards this clonotype: An end of the junction does not agree with germline; a read error may underlie this. The gene calls are TRBV5-6 and TRBJ2-3; D is undetermined. This CDR3 is built from 13 residues. Per the germline V gene, CDR1 is SGHDT and CDR2 is YYEEEE. The CDR3 sequence: CASRYSFTDKQYF. The CDR3 nucleotides are TGTGCCAGCAGGTACAGTTTCACAGATAAGCAGTATTTT.

This clonotype has ten or more counts. The V and J genes are TRBV7-8 and TRBJ1-6, with unresolved D. Germline V CDR1 and CDR2: SGHVS, FQNEAQ. The CDR3 is 14 amino acids. V lost 2 bases, J lost 7 bases, and 9 bases lay in between. The DNA of the CDR3 is TGTGCCAGCAGCTTATCGCCCACCAATTCACCCCTCCACTTT. Its protein is CASSLSPTNSPLHF.

There are many counts of this clonotype. The chain links TRBV12-3 or TRBV12-4 to TRBJ2-7, with TRBD1 identical over 7 bases. CDR3 length: 13 residues. V lost 5 bases, J lost 3 bases, and 4 bases stayed unmatched. The CDR3 sequence: CASSRDRNYEQYF. The CDR3, as DNA: TGTGCCAGCAGTCGGGACAGAAACTACGAGCAGTACTTC.

The chain joins TRBV5-1 to TRBJ2-7; possibly TRBD2 for D (5 bases). V shed 4 bases and J shed 4 bases, with 18 bases lying between them. Per the germline V gene, CDR1 is SGHRS and CDR2 is YFSETQ. CDR3 length equals 15 residues. This CDR3 reads CASSITADGIYEQYF. The CDR3 DNA reads TGCGCCAGCAGCATCACCGCCGACGGGATTTACGAGCAGTACTTC.

This clonotype was counted between two and nine times. V gene TRBV20-1 combines with J gene TRBJ1-1, with D possibly matching TRBD1 (5 bases). Germline values: CDR1 DFQATT, CDR2 SNEGSKA (reference sequence). Trimming stripped 0 bases from V and 4 bases from J, with 15 bases between. The CDR3 runs to 15 residues. CDR3 bases: TGCAGTGCTAGAGATTCGAGGGGTTCGGGCACTGAAGCTTTCTTT. It translates to CSARDSRGSGTEAFF.

In this sample, this clonotype turned up many times. The J gene is TRBJ1-5, the V gene TRBV7-6; 7 bases match TRBD1. Germline V gene lookup returns CDR1 SGHVS and CDR2 FNYEAQ. Trimming cost V 5 bases and J 2 bases; bases outside gene matches: 6. The CDR3 runs 15 residues. CDR3 region: CASSAGGAGNQPQHF. CDR3 nucleotides: TGTGCCAGCAGCGCAGGGGGGGCGGGCAATCAGCCCCAGCATTTT.

The chain has TRBV15 and TRBJ2-7; 7 bases are a match to TRBD1. Trimming took 3 bases from V and 0 from J; bases not matched to a gene: 8. This CDR3 has 16 amino acids. CDR1 is LNHNV and CDR2 is YYDKDF in the germline V gene (reference sequence). The CDR3 nucleotides are TGTGCCACCAGCAGGGCTAGGGGGCCGGACTCCTACGAGCAGTACTTC. Amino acids: CATSRARGPDSYEQYF.